This TCR beta chain is from a study of blood T cells in healthy people across ages. About the study: Using template switching, researchers captured about one barcoded beta molecule for each two T cells.

This CDR3 comprises 15 residues. The germline V gene has CDR1 KGHDR and CDR2 SFDVKD. This clonotype was picked up one time. Its target is unknown. This may be a read error, as it is one base from a much larger clone. The use of a sample-barcoded 5' primer and a J-beta primer mix characterized a second PCR of about 6 to 12 cycles. Every molecule of cDNA carried a tag from a template-switch adaptor with 12 random nucleotides. TCRdb itself ran the 5' RACE reads through MiXCR, one entry per CDR3 protein. The sample lists hundreds of thousands of distinct CDR3 sequences, around 28% occurring once. General study findings and limits: Long-lived donors carried more naive CD4+ cells and greater diversity than aged donors.

The TCR comes from a woman aged 80 or over in good health. Source material: blood. The genes are TRBV24-1 and TRBJ2-1; tentative D call: TRBD2 (6 bases). CDR3 in amino acids: CTTSVGSGTYNEQFF. The CDR3 nucleotides read TGTACCACCAGTGTGGGTAGCGGCACCTACAATGAGCAGTTCTTC.